This T cell receptor (beta chain) originates from a study of beta chain features in type 1 diabetes. In the study overall: All samples together contributed 100 million to 120 million sorted cells for examination. Findings of the study overall: TCRB CDR3s were moderately but significantly shorter in Type 1 diabetes patients in all four CD4+ subsets. Patients with type 1 diabetes carried fewer insertions and had more deletions at their VDJ junctions. PCR might show a preference for shorter templates, equally across patients and controls.

Details on this clone: Its antigen is unknown.

V gave up 2 bases and J gave up 3 bases; unmatched junction bases: 2. Per the germline V gene, CDR1 is ENHRY and CDR2 is SYGVKD. This CDR3 has 14 residues. The isolated RNA, all of it, was reverse transcribed, so expressed TCRB transcripts were what got sequenced. Clones were read by immunoSEQ multiplex PCR, and TCRdb kept only the in-frame ones, dropping some. The table has over 650,000 clones, around 15% seen once; the top ten hold just under 0.04%. What was sequenced was naive CD4+ T cells from blood. V and J are TRBV10-3 and TRBJ2-5; 8 bases fit TRBD2. The sequence was obtained from a man aged 18 to 29 with type 1 diabetes. The CDR3 bases are TGTGCCATCAGTGAGCGAGCGGGGGAAGAGACCCAGTACTTC. Its protein is CAISERAGEETQYF.